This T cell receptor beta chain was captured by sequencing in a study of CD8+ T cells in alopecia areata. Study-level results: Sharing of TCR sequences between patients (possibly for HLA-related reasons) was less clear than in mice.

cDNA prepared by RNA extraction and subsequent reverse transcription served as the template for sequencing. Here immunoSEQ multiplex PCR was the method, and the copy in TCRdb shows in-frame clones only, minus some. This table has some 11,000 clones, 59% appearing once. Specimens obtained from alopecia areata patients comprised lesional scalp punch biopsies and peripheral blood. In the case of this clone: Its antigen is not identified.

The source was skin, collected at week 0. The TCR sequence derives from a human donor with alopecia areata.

CDR3 DNA sequence: TGTGCCAGTAGTACCCGGACCCCTAACTATGGCTACACCTTC. This gives the protein CASSTRTPNYGYTF. V is TRBV19 and J is TRBJ1-2, with D unclear. V was cut by 4 bases and J by 0 bases, with 9 bases left in between. The CDR3 totals 14 residues. From germline, CDR1 is LNHDA and CDR2 SQIVND (reference sequence).